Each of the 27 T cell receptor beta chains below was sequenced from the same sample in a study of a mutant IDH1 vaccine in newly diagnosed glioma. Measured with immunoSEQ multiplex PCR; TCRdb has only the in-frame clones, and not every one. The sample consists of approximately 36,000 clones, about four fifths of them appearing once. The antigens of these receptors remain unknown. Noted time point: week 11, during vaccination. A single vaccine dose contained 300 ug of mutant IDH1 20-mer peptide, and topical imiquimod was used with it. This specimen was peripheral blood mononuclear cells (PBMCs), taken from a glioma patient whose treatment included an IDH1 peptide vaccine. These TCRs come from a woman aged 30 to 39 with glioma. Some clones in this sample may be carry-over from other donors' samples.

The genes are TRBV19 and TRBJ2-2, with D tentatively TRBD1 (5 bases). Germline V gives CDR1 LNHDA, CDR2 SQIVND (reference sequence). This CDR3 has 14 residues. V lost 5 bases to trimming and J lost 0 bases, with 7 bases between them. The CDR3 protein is CASSLGPNTGELFF. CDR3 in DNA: TGTGCCAGTAGTCTGGGGCCGAACACCGGGGAGCTGTTTTTT.

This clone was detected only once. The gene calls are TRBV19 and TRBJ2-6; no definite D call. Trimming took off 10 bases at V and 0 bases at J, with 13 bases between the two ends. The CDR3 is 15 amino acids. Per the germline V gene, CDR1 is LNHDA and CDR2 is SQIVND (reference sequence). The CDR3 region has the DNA TGTGCCACAGAGCTTTTCGGCTCTGGGGCCAACGTCCTGACTTTC. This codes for CATELFGSGANVLTF. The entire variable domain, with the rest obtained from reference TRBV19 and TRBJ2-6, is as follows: DGGITQSPKYLFRKEGQNVTLSCEQNLNHDAMYWYRQDPGQGLRLIYYSQIVNDFQKGDIAEGYSVSREKKESFPLTVTSAQKNPTAFYLCATELFGSGANVLTFGAGSRLTVL.

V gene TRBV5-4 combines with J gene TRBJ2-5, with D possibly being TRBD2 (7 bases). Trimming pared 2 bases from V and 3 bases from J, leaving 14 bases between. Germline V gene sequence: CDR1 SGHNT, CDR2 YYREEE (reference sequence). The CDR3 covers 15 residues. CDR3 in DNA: TGTGCCAGCAGCTTCGTGGGGGGGGGCAAAGAGACCCAGTACTTC. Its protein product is CASSFVGGGKETQYF.

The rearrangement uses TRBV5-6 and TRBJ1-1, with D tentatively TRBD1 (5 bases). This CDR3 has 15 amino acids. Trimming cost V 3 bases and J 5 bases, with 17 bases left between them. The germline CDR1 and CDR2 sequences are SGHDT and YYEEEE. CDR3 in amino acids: CASSSEGREGTEAFF. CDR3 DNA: TGTGCCAGCAGCTCGGAGGGCAGGGAGGGGACTGAAGCTTTCTTT. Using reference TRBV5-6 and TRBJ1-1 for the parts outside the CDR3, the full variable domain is DAGVTQSPTHLIKTRGQQVTLRCSPKSGHDTVSWYQQALGQGPQFIFQYYEEEERQRGNFPDRFSGHQFPNYSSELNVNALLLGDSALYLCASSSEGREGTEAFFGQGTRLTVV.

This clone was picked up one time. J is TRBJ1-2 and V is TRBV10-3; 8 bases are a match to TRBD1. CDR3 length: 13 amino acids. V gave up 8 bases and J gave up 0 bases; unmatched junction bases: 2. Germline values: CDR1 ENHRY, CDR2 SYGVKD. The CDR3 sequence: CAILRGPNYGYTF. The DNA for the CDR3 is TGTGCCATCCTCAGGGGGCCTAACTATGGCTACACCTTC.

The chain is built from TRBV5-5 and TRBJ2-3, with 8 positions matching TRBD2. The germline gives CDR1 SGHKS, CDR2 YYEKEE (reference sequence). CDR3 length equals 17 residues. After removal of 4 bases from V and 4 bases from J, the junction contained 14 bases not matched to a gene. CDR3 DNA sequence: TGTGCCAGCAGCCTGGGGACTAGGGGTGGGGTGGCAGATACGCAGTATTTT. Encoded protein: CASSLGTRGGVADTQYF.

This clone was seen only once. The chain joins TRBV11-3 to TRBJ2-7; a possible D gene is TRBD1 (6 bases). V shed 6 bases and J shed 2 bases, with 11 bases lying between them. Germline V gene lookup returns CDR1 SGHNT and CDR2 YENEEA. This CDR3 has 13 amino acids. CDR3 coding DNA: TGTGCCAGCAGACCTACAGGGACCTACGAGCAGTACTTC. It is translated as CASRPTGTYEQYF.

For the CDR3, the DNA is TGTGCCAGCAGTTACTCTCTAGCGGGAGAGTGGGAGCAGTTCTTC. This codes for CASSYSLAGEWEQFF. The V call is TRBV6-5, the J call TRBJ2-1; 10 bases align to TRBD2. J gave up 10 bases and V 0 bases, and 6 bases lay outside the gene matches. The CDR3 sequence is 15 residues long. CDR1 is MNHEY and CDR2 is SVGAGI in the germline V gene.

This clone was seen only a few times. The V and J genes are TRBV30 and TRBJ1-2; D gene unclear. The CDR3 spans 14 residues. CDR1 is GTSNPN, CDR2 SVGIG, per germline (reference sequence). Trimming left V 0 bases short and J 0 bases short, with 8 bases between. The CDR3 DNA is TGTGCCTGGAGTGTAGGTCAAGCTAACTATGGCTACACCTTC. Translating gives CAWSVGQANYGYTF.

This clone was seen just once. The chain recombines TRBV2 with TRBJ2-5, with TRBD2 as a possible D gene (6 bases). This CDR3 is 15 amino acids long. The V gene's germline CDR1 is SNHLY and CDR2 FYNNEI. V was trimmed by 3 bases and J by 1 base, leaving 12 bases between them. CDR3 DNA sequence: TGTGCCAGCAGTGACGGGAGTTGGTCCCAAGAGACCCAGTACTTC. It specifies CASSDGSWSQETQYF.

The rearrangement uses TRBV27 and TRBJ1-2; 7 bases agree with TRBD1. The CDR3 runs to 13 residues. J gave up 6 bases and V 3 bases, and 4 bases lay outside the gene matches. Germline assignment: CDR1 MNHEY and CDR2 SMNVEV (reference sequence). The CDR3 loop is CASSLSDRDGYTF. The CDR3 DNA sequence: TGTGCCAGCAGTTTGTCCGACAGGGATGGCTACACCTTC.

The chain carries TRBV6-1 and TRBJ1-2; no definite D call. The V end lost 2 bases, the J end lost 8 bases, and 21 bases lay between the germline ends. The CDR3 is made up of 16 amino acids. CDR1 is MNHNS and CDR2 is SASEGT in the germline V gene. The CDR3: CASSETLSGVSEGYTF. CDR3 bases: TGTGCCAGCAGTGAAACCCTTTCAGGAGTTTCGGAGGGCTACACCTTC.

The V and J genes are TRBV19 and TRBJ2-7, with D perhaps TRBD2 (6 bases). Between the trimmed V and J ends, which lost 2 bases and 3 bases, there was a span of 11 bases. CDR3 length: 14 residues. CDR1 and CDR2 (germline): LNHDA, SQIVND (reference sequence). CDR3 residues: CASSISSAYYEQYF. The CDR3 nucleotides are TGTGCCAGTAGTATATCTAGCGCCTACTACGAGCAGTACTTC.

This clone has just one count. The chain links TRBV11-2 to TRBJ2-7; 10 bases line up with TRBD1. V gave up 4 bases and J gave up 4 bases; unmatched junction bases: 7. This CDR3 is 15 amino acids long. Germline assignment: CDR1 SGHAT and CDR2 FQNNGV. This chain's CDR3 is CASSSGTGVGYEQYF. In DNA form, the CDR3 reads TGTGCCAGCAGCTCCGGGACAGGGGTAGGATACGAGCAGTACTTC.

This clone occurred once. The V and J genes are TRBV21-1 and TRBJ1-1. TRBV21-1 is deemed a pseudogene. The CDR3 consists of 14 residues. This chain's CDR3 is CASSKGLGNTEAFF. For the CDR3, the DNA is TGTGCCAGCAGCAAGGGCCTAGGGAACACTGAAGCTTTCTTT.

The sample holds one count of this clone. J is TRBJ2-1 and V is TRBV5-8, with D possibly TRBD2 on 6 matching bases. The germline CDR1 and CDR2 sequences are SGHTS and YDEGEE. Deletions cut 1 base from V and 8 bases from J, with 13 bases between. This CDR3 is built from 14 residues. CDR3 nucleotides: TGTGCCAGCAGCTTGCGGCCGACTAGTCATGAGCAGTTCTTC. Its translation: CASSLRPTSHEQFF.

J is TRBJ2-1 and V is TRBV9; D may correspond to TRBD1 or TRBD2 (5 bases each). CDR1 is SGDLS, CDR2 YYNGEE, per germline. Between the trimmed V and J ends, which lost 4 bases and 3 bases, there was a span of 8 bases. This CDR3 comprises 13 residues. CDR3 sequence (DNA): TGTGCCAGCAGCTGGGGGTTCTACAATGAGCAGTTCTTC. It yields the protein CASSWGFYNEQFF.

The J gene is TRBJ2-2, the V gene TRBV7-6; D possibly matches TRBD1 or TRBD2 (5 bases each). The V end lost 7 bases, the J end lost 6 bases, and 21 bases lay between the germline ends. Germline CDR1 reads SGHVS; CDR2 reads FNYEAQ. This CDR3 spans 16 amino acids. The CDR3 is CASTKRQGERAGELFF. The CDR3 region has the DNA TGTGCCAGCACCAAAAGGCAAGGGGAGAGGGCCGGGGAGCTGTTTTTT.

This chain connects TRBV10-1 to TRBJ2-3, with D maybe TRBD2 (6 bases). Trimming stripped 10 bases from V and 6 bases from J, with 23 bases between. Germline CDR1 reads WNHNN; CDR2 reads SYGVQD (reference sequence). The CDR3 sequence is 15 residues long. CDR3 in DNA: TGCGCCACCAGCCCGGAGGGAGCCCCTTCCGATACGCAGTATTTT. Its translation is CATSPEGAPSDTQYF.

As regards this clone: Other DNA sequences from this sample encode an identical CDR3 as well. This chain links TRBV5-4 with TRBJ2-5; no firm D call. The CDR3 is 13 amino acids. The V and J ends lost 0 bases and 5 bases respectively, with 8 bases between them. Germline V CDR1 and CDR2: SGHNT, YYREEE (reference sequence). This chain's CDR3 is CASSLGWRETQYF. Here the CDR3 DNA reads TGTGCCAGCAGCTTGGGTTGGCGGGAGACCCAGTACTTC. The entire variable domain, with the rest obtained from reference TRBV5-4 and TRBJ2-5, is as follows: ETGVTQSPTHLIKTRGQQVTLRCSSQSGHNTVSWYQQALGQGPQFIFQYYREEENGRGNFPPRFSGLQFPNYSSELNVNALELDDSALYLCASSLGWRETQYFGPGTRLLVL.

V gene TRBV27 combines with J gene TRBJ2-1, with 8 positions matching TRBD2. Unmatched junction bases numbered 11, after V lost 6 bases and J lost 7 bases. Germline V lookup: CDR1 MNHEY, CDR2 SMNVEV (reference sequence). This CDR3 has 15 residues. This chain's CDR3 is CASSPASGSKNEQFF. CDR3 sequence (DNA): TGTGCCAGCAGCCCAGCGAGCGGGAGTAAAAATGAGCAGTTCTTC.

As DNA, the CDR3 is TGTGCCAGCAGTGGTTCCTACGAGCAGTACTTC. Translation gives CASSGSYEQYF. The V gene is TRBV28, the J gene TRBJ2-7; no firm D call. The germline V and J ends were trimmed by 5 bases and 1 base, with 3 bases remaining between them. The CDR3 contains 11 residues. Germline V gives CDR1 MDHEN, CDR2 SYDVKM.

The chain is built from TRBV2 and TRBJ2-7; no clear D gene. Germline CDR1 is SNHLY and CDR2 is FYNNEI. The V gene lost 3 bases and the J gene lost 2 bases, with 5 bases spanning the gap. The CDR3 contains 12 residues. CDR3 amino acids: CASSDLAYEQYF. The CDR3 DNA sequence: TGTGCCAGCAGTGATTTGGCCTACGAGCAGTACTTC.

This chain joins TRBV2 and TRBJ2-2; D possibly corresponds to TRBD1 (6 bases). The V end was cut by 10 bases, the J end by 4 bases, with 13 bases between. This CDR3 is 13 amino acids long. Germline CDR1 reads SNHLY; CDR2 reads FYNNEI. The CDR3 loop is CATSQGRTGELFF. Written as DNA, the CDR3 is TGTGCCACCAGCCAGGGGCGCACCGGGGAGCTGTTTTTT.

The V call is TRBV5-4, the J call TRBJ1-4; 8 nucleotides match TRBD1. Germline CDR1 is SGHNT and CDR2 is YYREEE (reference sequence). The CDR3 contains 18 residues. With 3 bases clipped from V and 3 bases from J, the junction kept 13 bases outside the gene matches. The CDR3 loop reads CASSWGQGATASNEKLFF. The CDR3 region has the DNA TGTGCCAGCAGCTGGGGTCAGGGGGCAACCGCGTCTAATGAAAAACTGTTTTTT.

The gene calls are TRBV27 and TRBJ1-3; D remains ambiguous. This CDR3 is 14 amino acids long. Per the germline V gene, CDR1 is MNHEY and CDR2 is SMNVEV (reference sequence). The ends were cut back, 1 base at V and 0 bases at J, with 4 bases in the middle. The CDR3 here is CASSLYGSGNTIYF. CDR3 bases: TGTGCCAGCAGTTTATATGGCTCTGGAAACACCATATATTTT.

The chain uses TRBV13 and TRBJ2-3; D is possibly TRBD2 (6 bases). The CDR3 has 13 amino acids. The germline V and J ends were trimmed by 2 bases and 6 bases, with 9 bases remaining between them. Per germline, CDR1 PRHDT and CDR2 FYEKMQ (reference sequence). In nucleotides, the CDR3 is TGTGCCAGCAGCTTATGGAGGGTGGATACGCAGTATTTT. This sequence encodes CASSLWRVDTQYF.